The TCR beta chain under discussion was sequenced for a study of blood T cell repertoires in COVID-19. Study at large: The United States, Italy and Spain provided the acute and convalescent COVID-19 samples. The analysed material was cDNA or gDNA that came from T cells, B-cell-depleted T cells, or PBMCs.

The trim removed 5 bases at V and 5 bases at J, leaving 11 bases unmatched. The germline gives CDR1 LNHDA, CDR2 SQIVND (reference sequence). The CDR3 contains 16 residues. In the original analysis: Estimated nucleated cell counts came from reference gene primer amplification. Sequencing used immunoSEQ multiplex PCR; TCRdb keeps in-frame clones, though not all of them. V and J calls and clone size come straight from that table; D and trimming were deduced from the DNA. The data contain more than 80,000 clones, 71% of them singletons. The chain carries TRBV19 and TRBJ2-1; 8 bases align to TRBD1. The sample was peripheral blood. The TCR sequence derives from a human donor with acute or convalescent COVID-19. The donor label of this sample is uncertain. The CDR3 is CASSLDSGQGNNEQFF. As DNA, the CDR3 is TGTGCCAGTAGTCTCGACTCCGGACAGGGTAACAATGAGCAGTTCTTC.